These 17 T cell receptor beta chains were all obtained from the same sample, sequenced in a study of shared clonotypes between healthy human individuals (dated by TCRdb to the early 2020s). Library preparation was by the immunoSEQ multiplex PCR assay. Not all clones reach the TCRdb copy of this immuneACCESS table, which keeps in-frame sequences only. Checked studies attribute under half of the gap to unresolved V genes and leave the rest unexplained. In this sample the table shows about 2.3 million clones, around 92% of which occur a single time. The leading ten clones occupy 0.37% of the sample. The sample was naive CD4+ T cells from PBMCs. This sample's cell subset or site label indicates: CD45RA+ positively selected. These receptor sequences come from a man aged 18-30 years in good health. Some clones in this sample may be carry-over from other donors' samples.

This clone was observed a handful of times. The J gene is TRBJ1-5, the V gene TRBV19; D possibly corresponds to TRBD1 (5 bases). This CDR3 contains 11 residues. V lost 3 bases, J lost 10 bases, and 7 bases lay in between. The V gene's germline CDR1 is LNHDA and CDR2 SQIVND (reference sequence). The chain's CDR3 is CASSIQGPQHF. CDR3 in DNA: TGTGCCAGTAGTATCCAGGGCCCCCAGCATTTT. Complete variable domain (other parts from reference TRBV19 and TRBJ1-5): DGGITQSPKYLFRKEGQNVTLSCEQNLNHDAMYWYRQDPGQGLRLIYYSQIVNDFQKGDIAEGYSVSREKKESFPLTVTSAQKNPTAFYLCASSIQGPQHFGDGTRLSIL.

V usage is TRBV5-1 and J usage is TRBJ2-7; D may be TRBD1 or TRBD2 (5 bases each). V lost 0 bases to trimming and J lost 9 bases, with 19 bases between them. The V gene's germline CDR1 is SGHRS and CDR2 YFSETQ. The length of the CDR3 is 15 residues. This chain's CDR3 is CASSLARGAFGGQYF. The CDR3 bases are TGCGCCAGCAGCTTGGCGAGAGGGGCTTTCGGAGGGCAGTACTTC.

This chain joins TRBV27 and TRBJ2-7; D might be TRBD1 (5 bases). The CDR3 runs 12 residues. V lost 6 bases and J lost 2, with 8 bases in between. The germline V gene has CDR1 MNHEY and CDR2 SMNVEV (reference sequence). The CDR3 spells CASRKGAYEQYF. CDR3 DNA sequence: TGTGCCAGCAGAAAAGGGGCCTACGAGCAGTACTTC.

CDR3 DNA: TGTGCCAGCAGCCACCGTAAGGGACTAGCGGGAGACACCGGGGAGCTGTTTTTT. It translates to CASSHRKGLAGDTGELFF. The J gene is TRBJ2-2, the V gene TRBV4-2, with 14 bases fitting TRBD2. The V gene end was trimmed by 3 bases and the J gene end by 3 bases; junction bases not matched to a gene: 6. The CDR3 runs to 18 residues. Germline CDR1 LGHNA, CDR2 YNFKEQ.

For this clone: The sample holds other DNA sequences that translate to the same CDR3. The chain employs TRBV7-2 and TRBJ2-1; TRBD2 matches at 8 bases. Germline V lookup: CDR1 SGHTA, CDR2 FQGNSA. V gave up 5 bases and J gave up 0 bases; unmatched junction bases: 3. The CDR3 length is 15 residues. CDR3 protein: CASSLGLASYNEQFF. As DNA, the CDR3 is TGTGCCAGCAGCCTCGGACTAGCCTCCTACAATGAGCAGTTCTTC.

The V call is TRBV7-6, the J call TRBJ2-1; D perhaps matches TRBD2 (6 bases). Germline CDR1 SGHVS, CDR2 FNYEAQ. V was clipped by 0 bases and J by 0 bases, with 12 bases between them. This CDR3 comprises 17 residues. The CDR3 is CASSLAPSASSYNEQFF. The CDR3 coding sequence is TGTGCCAGCAGCTTAGCGCCTAGCGCCAGCTCCTACAATGAGCAGTTCTTC.

This clone occurred a few times. The genes are TRBV10-3 and TRBJ1-5, with 7 positions matching TRBD1. The trim removed 10 bases at V and 3 bases at J, leaving 9 bases unmatched. CDR3 length: 14 residues. Germline loops: CDR1 ENHRY, CDR2 SYGVKD. The CDR3, as DNA: TGTGCCAGCAGATCTGACAGGGACAATCAGCCCCAGCATTTT. Residues: CASRSDRDNQPQHF.

This clone has just one count. V is TRBV7-8 and J is TRBJ1-2; D call uncertain. The CDR3 runs 14 residues. Trimming stripped 5 bases from V and 4 bases from J, with 14 bases between. The germline CDR1 and CDR2 sequences are SGHVS and FQNEAQ. This chain's CDR3 is CASSRIPGGYGYTF. As DNA, the CDR3 is TGTGCCAGCAGCCGGATACCCGGCGGCTATGGCTACACCTTC.

The chain links TRBV7-8 to TRBJ2-7; D perhaps matches TRBD1 (5 bases). V was shortened by 10 bases and J by 2 bases, with 12 bases between the two germline ends. CDR1 is SGHVS and CDR2 is FQNEAQ in the germline V gene. The CDR3 consists of 12 residues. The CDR3: CATKGLAYEQYF. The CDR3 nucleotides read TGTGCCACCAAGGGGCTGGCCTACGAGCAGTACTTC.

Only one count was recorded for this clone. The rearrangement links TRBV6-1 to TRBJ2-5, with a weak D call TRBD2 (5 bases). The CDR3 loop spans 14 amino acids. The ends were cut back, 1 base at V and 5 bases at J, with 11 bases in the middle. Germline CDR1 is MNHNS and CDR2 is SASEGT. The CDR3 nucleotides read TGTGCCAGCAGTGAAGGCCTAGCTTTGGAGACCCAGTACTTC. This encodes CASSEGLALETQYF.

The rearrangement joins TRBV5-6 to TRBJ2-5; the D gene is possibly TRBD2 (6 bases). Per the germline V gene, CDR1 is SGHDT and CDR2 is YYEEEE. There are 14 residues in the CDR3. V was cut by 3 bases and J by 5 bases, with 14 bases left in between. The CDR3 DNA reads TGTGCCAGCAGCTCGAGCGGGTCCGGGGAGACCCAGTACTTC. Protein product: CASSSSGSGETQYF.

This clone occurred a few times. This sample includes further DNA sequences coding for the same CDR3. This chain links TRBV7-9 with TRBJ2-2; tentatively, D is TRBD2 (5 bases). The CDR3 has 13 amino acids. Germline assignment: CDR1 SEHNR and CDR2 FQNEAQ (reference sequence). Trimming stripped 2 bases from V and 5 bases from J, with 6 bases between. The CDR3 nucleotides are TGTGCCAGCAGCTTAACGGGGACCGGGGAGCTGTTTTTT. It translates to CASSLTGTGELFF.

V and J are TRBV29-1 and TRBJ2-7, with 10 bases aligning to TRBD1. V dropped 5 bases and J dropped 6; count of bases not matched to a gene: 7. CDR1 is SQVTM and CDR2 is ANQGSEA in the germline V gene. The CDR3 runs to 13 residues. In nucleotides, the CDR3 is TGCAGCGTTTCGGGACAGGGGCTTGGCGAGCAGTACTTC. Translated: CSVSGQGLGEQYF.

The gene calls are TRBV28 and TRBJ2-1; possibly TRBD2 for D (5 bases). The germline gives CDR1 MDHEN, CDR2 SYDVKM. The CDR3 length is 15 residues. V lost 10 bases, J lost 7 bases, and 23 bases lay in between. As DNA, the CDR3 is TGTGCCACCTCTTCGCCCGGGATTAGTGGGAATGAGCAGTTCTTC. This sequence encodes CATSSPGISGNEQFF.

The chain uses TRBV7-9 and TRBJ2-5; weak D call: TRBD1 (6 bases). Trimming took off 4 bases at V and 5 bases at J, with 11 bases between the two ends. This CDR3 spans 13 amino acids. The V gene's germline CDR1 is SEHNR and CDR2 FQNEAQ (reference sequence). The CDR3 here is CASSWFTGETQYF. The CDR3 coding sequence is TGTGCCAGCAGCTGGTTCACAGGGGAGACCCAGTACTTC. The variable domain in full, with the rest retrieved from reference TRBV7-9 and TRBJ2-5, is DTGVSQNPRHKITKRGQNVTFRCDPISEHNRLYWYRQTLGQGPEFLTYFQNEAQLEKSRLLSDRFSAERPKGSFSTLEIQRTEQGDSAMYLCASSWFTGETQYFGPGTRLLVL.

The chain combines TRBV9 with TRBJ2-1; D possibly corresponds to TRBD1 (6 bases). V dropped 3 bases and J dropped 1 base, with 14 bases sitting between them. Germline lookup yields CDR1 SGDLS and CDR2 YYNGEE. The CDR3 has 16 residues. For the CDR3, the DNA is TGTGCCAGCAGCGCCTCCGGGACAAGGTCCTACAATGAGCAGTTCTTC. Translating gives CASSASGTRSYNEQFF.

This chain connects TRBV9 to TRBJ2-7; 8 nucleotides line up with TRBD2. The ends lost 0 bases at V and 8 bases at J; junction bases unmatched: 13. This CDR3 contains 16 residues. Germline CDR1 is SGDLS and CDR2 is YYNGEE. CDR3 residues: CASSVEVGVGRAKQYF. Written as DNA, the CDR3 is TGTGCCAGCAGCGTAGAGGTCGGAGTCGGGAGGGCAAAGCAGTACTTC.